The T cell receptor beta chain under discussion was sequenced for a study of T cells in Graves' hyperthyroidism and ophthalmopathy. Regarding the study as a whole: Blood also showed most of the thyroid clonotypes that were expanded above 0.001.

This clonotype was found many times. Antigen specificity is unknown. Researchers took RNA transcripts and amplified the TCR beta CDR3 regions from them. First-round RT-PCR with HTBI primers amplified the TCR CDR3 region. TCRdb passed the multiplex PCR reads through MiXCR, listing each CDR3 protein once. Seen here are approximately 370,000 distinct CDR3 sequences, 17% observed once, and the top ten hold roughly 35%. The clonotype was recovered from a woman aged 30 to 39 with Graves' hyperthyroidism that later progressed to Graves' ophthalmopathy. Sequencing was carried out using blood.

Here the CDR3 DNA reads TGTGCCAGCAGTTTGAAGGGGATCCGTAGCAATCAGCCCCAGCATTTT. Translation: CASSLKGIRSNQPQHF. The V and J genes are TRBV28 and TRBJ1-5, with D tentatively TRBD1 (5 bases). Germline loops: CDR1 MDHEN, CDR2 SYDVKM. Trimming removed 3 bases at V and 0 bases at J, with 12 bases between. CDR3 length equals 16 residues.